The 23 T cell receptor beta chains reported below all come from one sample, sequenced in a study of T cells in Graves' hyperthyroidism and ophthalmopathy. Amplification yielded TCR beta CDR3 regions, with RNA transcripts as the source. TCR CDR3 regions were first amplified by RT-PCR with HTBI primers. TCRdb reanalysed the multiplex PCR reads using MiXCR and keeps one entry per CDR3 protein. The repertoire consists of roughly 580,000 distinct CDR3 sequences, with approximately 14% occurring once and the leading ten covering 5% to 7%. The source material was blood. The receptors were sampled from a woman between 25 and 40 years old with Graves' hyperthyroidism that later progressed to Graves' ophthalmopathy.

The CDR3 region is CARKTGSSYEQYF. CDR3 sequence (DNA): TGTGCCAGAAAAACCGGGAGCTCCTACGAGCAGTACTTC. This rearrangement joins TRBV9 to TRBJ2-7, with D perhaps TRBD2 (6 bases). V lost 8 bases, J lost 0 bases, and 12 bases lay in between. Germline CDR1 reads SGDLS; CDR2 reads YYNGEE. The CDR3 loop spans 13 amino acids.

The gene calls are TRBV6-2 or TRBV6-3 and TRBJ1-2; D is perhaps TRBD1 (6 bases). V lost 4 bases to trimming and J lost 8 bases, with 14 bases between them. Germline V CDR1 and CDR2: MNHEY, SVGEGT. CDR3 length equals 13 residues. CDR3 bases: TGTGCCAGCAGTTTACAGGGAAGGGACGGCTACACCTTC. Translating it yields CASSLQGRDGYTF.

In its sample, this clonotype was seen a few times. V gene TRBV4-1 combines with J gene TRBJ2-1; 8 nucleotides agree with TRBD1. V shed 0 bases, J shed 3 bases, and the junction held 13 bases outside the gene matches. CDR1 is MGHRA and CDR2 is YSYEKL in the germline V gene. The CDR3 spans 19 residues. In DNA, the CDR3 is TGCGCCAGCAGCCAAGAGGAATGGGACAGGATTTCCTTCTACAATGAGCAGTTCTTC. Its translation: CASSQEEWDRISFYNEQFF.

The sample holds many counts of this clonotype. V is TRBV7-3 and J is TRBJ1-2, with 10 bases that match TRBD1. The J segment lost 6 bases and the V segment lost 6 bases, leaving 7 bases of the junction unmatched. The V gene's germline CDR1 is SGHTA and CDR2 FQGTGA. This CDR3 is built from 14 residues. CDR3 DNA: TGTGCCAGCAGGTACCCCGGGACAGGGGATGGCTACACCTTC. It is translated as CASRYPGTGDGYTF.

This clonotype was counted between two and nine times. J is TRBJ2-7 and V is TRBV20-1; D gene ambiguous. CDR1 and CDR2 (germline): DFQATT, SNEGSKA (reference sequence). V lost 5 bases and J lost 6, with 11 bases in between. CDR3 length: 11 residues. CDR3 nucleotides: TGCAGTGCTGGTCGTTTGGGCGAGCAGTACTTC. It yields the protein CSAGRLGEQYF.

Ten or more counts support this clonotype. The rearrangement uses TRBV28 and TRBJ2-1; 10 positions match TRBD1. V shed 1 base, J shed 6 bases, and the junction held 12 bases outside the gene matches. This CDR3 comprises 18 residues. Germline CDR1 is MDHEN and CDR2 is SYDVKM. CDR3 bases: TGTGCCAGCAGTTTATCCGGAACCGGGACAGGGGAGTTCAATGAGCAGTTCTTC. It is translated as CASSLSGTGTGEFNEQFF.

In this sample, this clonotype turned up a few times. This chain connects TRBV6-1 to TRBJ2-2; tentatively, D is TRBD2 (5 bases). CDR1 and CDR2 (germline): MNHNS, SASEGT. V was trimmed by 6 bases and J by 6 bases, leaving 11 bases between them. The CDR3 has 13 amino acids. CDR3 in amino acids: CASRSTSAGELFF. DNA of the CDR3: TGTGCCAGCAGATCCACTAGTGCCGGGGAGCTGTTTTTT.

This chain connects TRBV29-1 to TRBJ2-3; 8 bases line up with TRBD1. This CDR3 contains 13 residues. Per the germline V gene, CDR1 is SQVTM and CDR2 is ANQGSEA. V shed 2 bases, J shed 6 bases, and the junction held 4 bases outside the gene matches. CDR3 sequence reads: CSVEQGARDTQYF. The CDR3 DNA reads as TGCAGCGTTGAACAGGGGGCCAGGGATACGCAGTATTTT.

This clonotype was detected many times. V is TRBV28 and J is TRBJ2-1; 10 nucleotides align to TRBD2. The CDR3 loop spans 13 amino acids. Germline CDR1 is MDHEN and CDR2 is SYDVKM. Trimming removed 11 bases from V and 11 bases from J; junction bases left unmatched: 12. In DNA form, the CDR3 reads TGTGCCGGGGGTCTAGCGGGAGTGCCCCAGCAGTTCTTC. Its translation is CAGGLAGVPQQFF.

This clonotype was seen more than once but under ten times. This chain uses TRBV20-1 with TRBJ1-2; D is undetermined. This CDR3 is 13 amino acids long. The V end was cut by 5 bases, the J end by 5 bases, with 15 bases between. The germline CDR1 and CDR2 sequences are DFQATT and SNEGSKA (reference sequence). The CDR3 DNA reads as TGCAGTGCTCCGAATTCCGCCGGGTATGGCTACACCTTC. The encoded protein is CSAPNSAGYGYTF.

There are many counts of this clonotype. This chain uses TRBV6-1 with TRBJ2-5; D tentatively reads TRBD1 or TRBD2 (5 bases each). Germline CDR1 MNHNS, CDR2 SASEGT. V gave up 5 bases and J gave up 5 bases, with 15 bases separating them. This CDR3 contains 14 residues. The DNA of the CDR3 is TGTGCCAGCAGTCCTCCCCTGGGGGTCGAGACCCAGTACTTC. Protein: CASSPPLGVETQYF.

In its sample, this clonotype was seen many times. V gene TRBV5-1 combines with J gene TRBJ2-7; D possibly corresponds to TRBD2 (5 bases). Trimming pared 9 bases from V and 5 bases from J, leaving 18 bases between. Germline CDR1 reads SGHRS; CDR2 reads YFSETQ. The CDR3 runs 13 residues. CDR3 sequence (DNA): TGCGCCACTTCCGTTGCGGGCCTGGACGAGCAGTACTTC. Encoded protein: CATSVAGLDEQYF.

V gene TRBV11-2 combines with J gene TRBJ2-1, with 10 positions matching TRBD2. The germline CDR1 and CDR2 sequences are SGHAT and FQNNGV. J gave up 7 bases and V 1 base, and 16 bases lay outside the gene matches. The CDR3 spans 19 residues. CDR3 amino acids: CASSLVPLRGGSGRNEQFF. The CDR3 DNA reads as TGTGCCAGCAGCTTAGTCCCACTAAGAGGAGGTAGCGGGAGGAATGAGCAGTTCTTC.

This chain links TRBV7-9 with TRBJ2-7; 12 positions agree with TRBD1. Unmatched junction bases numbered 12, after V lost 5 bases and J lost 7 bases. The CDR3 sequence is 16 residues long. CDR1 is SEHNR and CDR2 is FQNEAQ in the germline V gene (reference sequence). The chain's CDR3 is CASSLYTGQGAGEQYF. CDR3 DNA: TGTGCCAGCAGCCTATATACGGGACAGGGGGCGGGTGAGCAGTACTTC.

This clonotype occurred many times. This chain joins TRBV7-3 and TRBJ2-7; maybe TRBD1 (5 bases). CDR3 size: 14 residues. Germline V CDR1 and CDR2: SGHTA, FQGTGA. The V end was cut by 9 bases, the J end by 2 bases, with 17 bases between. The CDR3 loop reads CASSPQDTPYEQYF. The CDR3 DNA reads as TGTGCCAGTTCTCCTCAGGACACTCCCTACGAGCAGTACTTC.

This clonotype was seen more than once but under ten times. A much larger clone lies one base from this, so it may be a read error. This chain links TRBV11-1 with TRBJ1-4; D gene uncertain. CDR1 and CDR2 from the germline V gene are SGHAT and FQDESV (reference sequence). This CDR3 comprises 13 residues. Trimming cost V 3 bases and J 8 bases, with 10 bases left between them. CDR3 in DNA: TGTGCCAGCAGCTTCGAGACGGCGGAAAAACTGTTTTTT. Its protein product is CASSFETAEKLFF.

This clonotype showed up many times. The J gene is TRBJ1-4, the V gene TRBV4-2; D remains unclear. Germline V gives CDR1 LGHNA, CDR2 YNFKEQ. The V gene lost 4 bases and the J gene lost 5 bases, with 11 bases spanning the gap. The CDR3 is made up of 14 amino acids. The CDR3 is CASSPAFGNEKLFF. DNA for the CDR3: TGTGCCAGCAGCCCGGCCTTCGGGAATGAAAAACTGTTTTTT.

Concerning this clonotype itself: This may arise from a read error, as a much more abundant clone is one base away. CDR3 sequence reads: CASSLKGFSYRGTGAFF. For the CDR3, the DNA is TGTGCCAGCAGCTTAAAAGGCTTTAGCTACCGAGGGACTGGAGCTTTCTTT. This chain uses TRBV7-9 with TRBJ1-1; weak D call: TRBD1 (5 bases). The CDR3 is 17 amino acids. Germline assignment: CDR1 SEHNR and CDR2 FQNEAQ (reference sequence).

This clonotype was recorded at least ten times. This chain joins TRBV6-5 and TRBJ2-7, with 7 nucleotides matching TRBD1. Trimming cost V 0 bases and J 9 bases; bases outside gene matches: 14. The CDR3 runs 16 residues. Germline loops: CDR1 MNHEY, CDR2 SVGAGI. The CDR3 loop reads CASSYSGNRDSTGQYF. CDR3 coding DNA: TGTGCCAGCAGTTACTCAGGAAACCGGGACAGCACGGGGCAGTACTTC.

This clonotype was found once. The rearrangement links TRBV11-3 to TRBJ2-1; D might be TRBD1 (6 bases). V was pared by 2 bases and J by 7 bases, with 9 bases between. Germline CDR1 SGHNT, CDR2 YENEEA. This CDR3 is built from 13 residues. The CDR3: CASSLNRVNEQFF. The CDR3, as DNA: TGTGCCAGCAGCTTAAACAGGGTGAATGAGCAGTTCTTC.

This clonotype was observed many times. The J gene is TRBJ2-2, the V gene TRBV24-1; possibly TRBD2 for D (6 bases). CDR1 is KGHDR, CDR2 SFDVKD, per germline. Trimming removed 4 bases from V and 1 base from J, with 18 bases in between. The CDR3 is 18 amino acids. The CDR3 DNA reads TGTGCCACCAGTGACCCGCAGGGCTTGGGGGGGAACACCGGGGAGCTGTTTTTT. Translated, it gives CATSDPQGLGGNTGELFF.

The table lists this clonotype with a count of one. V gene TRBV6-2 or TRBV6-3 combines with J gene TRBJ2-2; TRBD2 matches 9 bases. J lost 4 bases, V lost 10 bases, and 10 bases had no gene match. There are 15 residues in the CDR3. Germline V lookup: CDR1 MNHEY, CDR2 SVGEGT. The chain's CDR3 is CATVSGRGRTGELFF. The CDR3 DNA reads as TGTGCCACCGTTAGCGGGAGAGGCCGCACCGGGGAGCTGTTTTTT.

This clonotype was seen ten or more times. This chain joins TRBV7-9 and TRBJ2-1; 9 bases line up with TRBD1. This CDR3 comprises 16 residues. Germline lookup yields CDR1 SEHNR and CDR2 FQNEAQ (reference sequence). Trimming cost V 3 bases and J 0 bases; bases outside gene matches: 3. DNA for the CDR3: TGTGCCAGCAGCTTGCCGGGACAGGGCTCCTACAATGAGCAGTTCTTC. Protein product: CASSLPGQGSYNEQFF.